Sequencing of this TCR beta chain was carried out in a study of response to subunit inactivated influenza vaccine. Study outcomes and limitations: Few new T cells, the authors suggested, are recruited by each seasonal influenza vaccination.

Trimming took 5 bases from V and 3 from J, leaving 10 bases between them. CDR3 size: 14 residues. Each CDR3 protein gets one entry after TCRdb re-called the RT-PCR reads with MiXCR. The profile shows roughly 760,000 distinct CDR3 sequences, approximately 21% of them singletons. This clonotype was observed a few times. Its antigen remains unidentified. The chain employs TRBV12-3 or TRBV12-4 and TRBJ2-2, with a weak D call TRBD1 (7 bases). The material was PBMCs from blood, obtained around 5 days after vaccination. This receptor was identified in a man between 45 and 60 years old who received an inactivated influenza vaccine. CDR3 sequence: CASSLRGDTGELFF. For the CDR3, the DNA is TGTGCCAGCAGTCTCAGGGGGGACACCGGGGAGCTGTTTTTT.